These 11 T cell receptor gamma chains were sequenced from one sample in a study of γδ T cells in repeated Plasmodium falciparum infection. TCRdb fed the multiplex PCR reads into CATT to redo clone calling. Of about 30,000 gamma-chain clones detected, almost 1.5% appear once; the ten largest clones hold approximately 19%. Flow sorting of PBMC yielded separate Vgamma9/Vdelta2+ and Vdelta2-negative gammadelta T cell populations for bulk repertoire analysis. What was sequenced was gamma-delta T cells from blood. All receptors derive from a pool of human donors (malaria-infected and uninfected, not separated).

On this clone itself: A single base is all that separates this from a far larger clone, so a read error is likely. The identical CDR3 is also encoded by other nucleotide sequences in the sample. The chain uses TRGV9 and TRGJP. The J gene, absent from TCRdb, was called here by matching the DNA to germline. The CDR3 is made up of 17 amino acids. Germline loops: CDR1 GITISATS, CDR2 ISYDGTV (reference sequence). In DNA, the CDR3 is TGTGCTTTGTGGGAGGTGCCCTCGGAGTTGGGCAAAAAAATCAAGGTATTT. The encoded protein is CALWEVPSELGKKIKVF.

This clone was detected ten times or more. TCRdb's protein for this DNA is that of a much larger clone and differs from the translation at residue 7, likely a read error; the protein shown is the DNA translation. V is TRGV9 and J is TRGJP. Since TCRdb gives no J gene, matching the DNA to germline was used here to assign it. CDR1 is GITISATS and CDR2 is ISYDGTV in the germline V gene (reference sequence). V shed 2 bases and J 12 bases; nucleotides not matched to a gene: 10. The CDR3 has 16 amino acids. CDR3 residues: CALWEATRKGKKIKVF. The CDR3 DNA is TGTGCCTTGTGGGAGGCCACGAGAAAGGGCAAAAAAATCAAGGTATTT.

Remarks on this clone: A read error likely explains why the TCRdb protein, taken from a much larger clone, differs from this DNA's translation at residue 2; the protein shown is translated from the DNA. The chain is built from TRGV2 and TRGJ1 or TRGJ2. No J segment appears in TCRdb, so it was assigned here by matching the sequence to germline. The CDR3 is 13 residues long. Per germline, CDR1 EGSNGY and CDR2 YDSYNSKV. CDR3 nucleotides: TGTACCACCTGGGACGGGCAATATTATAAGAAACTCTTT. Translation gives CTTWDGQYYKKLF.

About this clone: The mismatch at residue 3 between this DNA's translation and the TCRdb protein of a much larger clone likely reflects a read error; the protein shown is translated from the DNA. The CDR3 bases are TGTGCCGCCTGGGACGCTTCTTTTTATTATAAGAAACTCTTT. It encodes CAAWDASFYYKKLF. The V and J genes are TRGV2 and TRGJ1 or TRGJ2. TCRdb records no J gene; here it was assigned by comparing the DNA to germline. CDR3 length: 14 amino acids. Germline V gives CDR1 EGSNGY, CDR2 YDSYNSKV.

This clone was detected ten times or more. TCRdb has a much larger clone's protein, which differs at residue 4 from the translation of this DNA, likely because of a read error; what is shown is the protein translated from the DNA. This chain uses TRGV3 with TRGJ1 or TRGJ2. The CDR3 contains 12 residues. CDR1 VTNTFY and CDR2 YDVSTARD come from the germline V gene (reference sequence). The CDR3 region has the DNA TGTGCCACCTTGGACGGTCCCTATAAGAAACTCTTT. This translates into CATLDGPYKKLF.

Regarding this clone: The protein held in TCRdb is that of a much larger clone and does not match this DNA's translation at residue 8, likely because of a read error; the protein shown is translated from the DNA. The V and J genes are TRGV9 and TRGJ1 or TRGJ2. The J gene was not available in TCRdb and was assigned here by matching the DNA to germline segments. CDR3 size: 11 residues. Germline V gene data show CDR1 as GITISATS and CDR2 as ISYDGTV (reference sequence). The V gene end was trimmed by 3 bases and the J gene end by 11 bases; junction bases not matched to a gene: 7. The CDR3 DNA reads as TGTGCCTTGTGGGAGCCACCTGAGAAACTCTTT. Protein product: CALWEPPEKLF.

This clone was counted a few times. This likely stems from a read error, as it lies one base from a far larger clone. This specimen includes other DNA sequences encoding the same CDR3. This chain links TRGV9 with TRGJ1 or TRGJ2. Here the J gene came from matching the DNA to germline, since TCRdb omits it. This CDR3 contains 13 residues. Germline V gene lookup returns CDR1 GITISATS and CDR2 ISYDGTV (reference sequence). The junction had 7 bases not matched to a gene; V was cut back by 4 bases and J by 4 bases. CDR3 in DNA: TGTGCCTTGTGGGAAGACTCATATTATAAGAAACTCTTT. Protein: CALWEDSYYKKLF.

This clone was counted at least ten times. TCRdb pairs this DNA with a much larger clone's protein that differs at residue 5, likely a read error; the protein shown was translated from the DNA. J is TRGJP2 and V is TRGV2. The J gene is not listed in TCRdb, so it was assigned here from a DNA match to germline. Germline V gene data show CDR1 as EGSNGY and CDR2 as YDSYNSKV. The CDR3 sequence is 15 residues long. The CDR3 DNA follows: TGTGCCACCTGGGGCGGGCCGGGTAGTGATTGGATCAAGACGTTT. Translation gives CATWGGPGSDWIKTF.

On this clone itself: The translation of this DNA and the TCRdb protein of a much larger clone differ at residue 12, probably owing to a read error; the protein shown here is translated from the DNA. The rearrangement uses TRGV9 and TRGJP. No J gene is reported in TCRdb; it was inferred here by comparing the DNA with germline. The CDR3 extends over 17 amino acids. The germline gives CDR1 GITISATS, CDR2 ISYDGTV (reference sequence). In DNA form, the CDR3 reads TGTGCCTTGTGGGACCTTTCGCAAGAGTTGGGCAGAAAAATCAAGGTATTT. Translated, it gives CALWDLSQELGRKIKVF.

Of note for this clone: TCRdb shows a much larger clone's protein in place of this DNA's translation, and the two differ at residue 5, likely through a read error; the protein shown is translated from the DNA. The J gene is TRGJ1 or TRGJ2, the V gene TRGV9. Matching the DNA to germline supplied the J gene, which TCRdb does not give. The CDR3 contains 15 residues. Per the germline V gene, CDR1 is GITISATS and CDR2 is ISYDGTV (reference sequence). The V gene end was trimmed by 6 bases and the J gene end by 3 bases; junction bases not matched to a gene: 14. Here the CDR3 DNA reads TGTGCCTTGTGGAAGCTCCCCCCCTTTTATTATAAGAAACTCTTT. Translation: CALWKLPPFYYKKLF.

The rearrangement joins TRGV4 to TRGJP1. The J gene comes from matching the DNA to germline here; TCRdb lacks it. CDR1 and CDR2 from the germline V gene are EGSTGY and YDSYTSSV. The V and J ends lost 0 bases and 6 bases, in that order; junction bases with no gene match: 4. CDR3 length equals 14 residues. The CDR3 loop reads CATWDGPPGWFKIF. The CDR3 DNA reads TGTGCCACCTGGGATGGGCCACCTGGTTGGTTCAAGATATTT.